The clone carrying this T cell receptor (beta chain) showed up just a few times. The CDR3 loop spans 14 amino acids. Germline V gives CDR1 MNHEY, CDR2 SVGEGT. Trimming took off 4 bases at V and 5 bases at J, with 14 bases between the two ends. This record belongs to a study of blood T cell repertoires in COVID-19. As for the study in general: Acute and convalescent COVID-19 specimens originated in the United States, Italy and Spain.

One Seattle source followed patients from active infection through their disease course. Under the authors' procedure: Estimated nucleated cell counts came from reference gene primer amplification. The data were produced by immunoSEQ multiplex PCR, yet TCRdb's version contains in-frame clones alone and is incomplete. V, J and clone size reflect that table, while D and trimming were determined from the DNA. The sample yields around 60,000 clones, around 77% seen once. The sequence derives from a woman in her 70s with COVID-19, enrolled during active disease. The sequencing sample was made of peripheral blood. This chain joins TRBV6-2 or TRBV6-3 and TRBJ1-2, with D unresolved. CDR3 sequence reads: CASSFGEFGYGYTF. DNA for the CDR3: TGTGCCAGCAGTTTCGGCGAGTTCGGGTATGGCTACACCTTC.